This T cell receptor (beta chain) emerged from a study of radiation and T cells in renal cell carcinoma. This clone has only one observation. What it binds is not known. Treatment defined: treatment-naive control, cytoreductive nephrectomy. Control tumors came from treatment-naive patients without prior radiation. The patient's renal cell carcinoma had clear cell pathology. This table comes from immunoSEQ multiplex PCR, and its TCRdb copy is limited to in-frame clones, with some not included. The sample has over 15,000 clones; roughly 60% are singletons. V was pared by 2 bases and J by 10 bases, with 18 bases between. CDR1 and CDR2 (germline): MNHEY, SVGAGI. The length of the CDR3 is 16 residues. Study-wide points: Only small tumor regions of about 0.97 g were sampled. Dominant CDR3 motifs were more common in irradiated tumors than controls.

This specimen consisted of tumor tissue, obtained from a patient whose treatment was nephrectomy without radiotherapy. V is TRBV6-5 and J is TRBJ1-6; unclear D gene. The TCR comes from a man aged 35 to 55 with renal cell carcinoma. The CDR3 reads CASSYATAKSPSPLHF. CDR3 in DNA: TGTGCCAGCAGTTACGCAACAGCAAAATCCCCGTCACCCCTCCACTTT.